This T cell receptor beta chain was sequenced during a study of blood T cell repertoires in COVID-19. Study-wide context: Sites in the United States, Italy and Spain provided acute and convalescent COVID-19 samples. T cells, B-cell-depleted T cells, or PBMCs provided the cDNA or gDNA that served as material.

This CDR3 is built from 15 residues. Looked up from germline, CDR1 is SEHNR and CDR2 is FQNEAQ (reference sequence). V was clipped by 5 bases and J by 7 bases; unmatched bases: 13. Authors' methods: Reference gene primer amplification in the assay estimated nucleated cell counts. Measured with immunoSEQ multiplex PCR; TCRdb has only the in-frame clones, and not every one. That table gives V, J and clone size, and the DNA gave D and trimming. The table includes approximately 350,000 clones, approximately 88% detected once. Sequencing input: peripheral blood. The chain joins TRBV7-9 to TRBJ1-1; 7 bases are shared with TRBD1. The TCR was taken from a man aged 40-55 years with acute or convalescent COVID-19. The CDR3 nucleotides are TGTGCCAGCAGCCGATACAGGGTCCAGGGGGATGAAGCTTTCTTT. Amino acids: CASSRYRVQGDEAFF.